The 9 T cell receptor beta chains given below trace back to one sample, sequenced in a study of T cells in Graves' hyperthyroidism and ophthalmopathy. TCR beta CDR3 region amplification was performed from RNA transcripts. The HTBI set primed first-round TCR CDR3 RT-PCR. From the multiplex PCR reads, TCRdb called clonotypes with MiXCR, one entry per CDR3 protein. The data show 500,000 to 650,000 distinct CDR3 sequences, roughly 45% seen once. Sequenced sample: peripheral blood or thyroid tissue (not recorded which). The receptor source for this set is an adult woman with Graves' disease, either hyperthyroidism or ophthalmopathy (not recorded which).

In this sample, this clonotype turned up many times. CDR3 sequence: CASSLTRGEAFF. CDR3 DNA sequence: TGTGCCAGCAGCTTAACGAGGGGCGAAGCTTTCTTT. The chain employs TRBV7-3 and TRBJ1-1, with a weak D call TRBD1 (5 bases). In germline, CDR1 is SGHTA, CDR2 FQGTGA. This CDR3 region has 12 residues. V lost 0 bases and J lost 8, with 7 bases in between.

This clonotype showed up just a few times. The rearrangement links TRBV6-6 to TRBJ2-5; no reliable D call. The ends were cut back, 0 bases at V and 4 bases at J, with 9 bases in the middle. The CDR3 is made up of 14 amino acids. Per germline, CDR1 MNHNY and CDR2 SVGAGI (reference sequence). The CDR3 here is CASSYSIAPETQYF. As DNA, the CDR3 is TGTGCCAGCAGTTACTCGATAGCCCCAGAGACCCAGTACTTC.

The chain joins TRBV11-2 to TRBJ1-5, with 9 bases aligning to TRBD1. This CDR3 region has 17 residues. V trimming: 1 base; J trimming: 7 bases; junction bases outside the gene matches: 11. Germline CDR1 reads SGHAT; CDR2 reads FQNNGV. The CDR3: CASSLGQGDGYTQPQHF. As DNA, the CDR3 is TGTGCCAGCAGCTTAGGACAGGGGGACGGCTATACGCAGCCCCAGCATTTT. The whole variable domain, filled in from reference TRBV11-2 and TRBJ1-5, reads EAGVAQSPRYKIIEKRQSVAFWCNPISGHATLYWYQQILGQGPKLLIQFQNNGVVDDSQLPKDRFSAERLKGVDSTLKIQPAKLEDSAVYLCASSLGQGDGYTQPQHFGDGTRLSIL.

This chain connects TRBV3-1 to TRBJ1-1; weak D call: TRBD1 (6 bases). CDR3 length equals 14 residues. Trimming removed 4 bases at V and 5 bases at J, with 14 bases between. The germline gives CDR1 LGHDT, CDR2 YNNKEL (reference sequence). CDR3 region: CASSLRRGGTEAFF. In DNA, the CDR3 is TGTGCCAGCAGCCTCCGGAGGGGGGGAACTGAAGCTTTCTTT.

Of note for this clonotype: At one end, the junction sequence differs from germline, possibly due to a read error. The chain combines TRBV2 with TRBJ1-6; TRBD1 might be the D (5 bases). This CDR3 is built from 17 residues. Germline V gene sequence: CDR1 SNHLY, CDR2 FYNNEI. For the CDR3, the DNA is TGTGCCGGCAGCCTCTACGGGGCGTATAGTGGTAATTCACCCCTCCACTTT. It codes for CAGSLYGAYSGNSPLHF.

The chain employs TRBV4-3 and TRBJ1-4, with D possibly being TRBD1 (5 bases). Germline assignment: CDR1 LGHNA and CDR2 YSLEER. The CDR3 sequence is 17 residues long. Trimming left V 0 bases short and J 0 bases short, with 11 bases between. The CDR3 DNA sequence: TGCGCCAGCAGCCAAGATTGGATAGGGGCAACTAATGAAAAACTGTTTTTT. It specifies CASSQDWIGATNEKLFF.

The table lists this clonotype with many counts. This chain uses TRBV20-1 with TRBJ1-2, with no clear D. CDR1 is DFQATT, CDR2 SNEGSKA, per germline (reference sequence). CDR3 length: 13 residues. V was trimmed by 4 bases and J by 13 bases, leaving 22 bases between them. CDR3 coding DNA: TGCAGTGCTAAGATCCCGTCGGATATCTCGGGCACCTTC. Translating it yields CSAKIPSDISGTF.

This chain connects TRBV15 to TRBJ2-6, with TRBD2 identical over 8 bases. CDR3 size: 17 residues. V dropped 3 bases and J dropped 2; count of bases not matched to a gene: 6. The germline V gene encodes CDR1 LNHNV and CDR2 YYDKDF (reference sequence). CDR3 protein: CATSSGTAGAGANVLTF. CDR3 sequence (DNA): TGTGCCACCAGCAGCGGTACAGCGGGAGCTGGGGCCAACGTCCTGACTTTC.

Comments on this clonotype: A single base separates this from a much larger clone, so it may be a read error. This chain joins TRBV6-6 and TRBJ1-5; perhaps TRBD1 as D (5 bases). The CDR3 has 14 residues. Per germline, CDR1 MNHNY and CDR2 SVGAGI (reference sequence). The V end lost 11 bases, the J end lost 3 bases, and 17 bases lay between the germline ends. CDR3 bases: TGTGCCCCCCGAGGGGAGGGATTCAATCAGCCCCAGCATTTT. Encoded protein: CAPRGEGFNQPQHF.